This entry lists 32 T cell receptor beta chains sequenced from one sample in a study of cytomegalovirus exposure and HLA in healthy donors. Vbeta (60) and Jbeta (13) primers were used in the PCR. Generated by immunoSEQ multiplex PCR, the TCRdb table keeps only in-frame clones and is missing some. This table holds around 150,000 clones, 60% to 80% found once. The sequencing sample was made of PBMCs. These receptors came from a man between 18 and 29 years old in good health and CMV-seropositive.

This chain links TRBV7-9 with TRBJ2-3; D possibly corresponds to TRBD2 (6 bases). Looked up from germline, CDR1 is SEHNR and CDR2 is FQNEAQ (reference sequence). Trimming removed 5 bases from V and 0 bases from J, with 12 bases in between. The CDR3 has 15 residues. The CDR3 region is CASSNSGFSTDTQYF. DNA for the CDR3: TGTGCCAGCAGCAACAGCGGGTTTAGCACAGATACGCAGTATTTT. The whole variable domain, remainder taken from reference TRBV7-9 and TRBJ2-3, is DTGVSQNPRHKITKRGQNVTFRCDPISEHNRLYWYRQTLGQGPEFLTYFQNEAQLEKSRLLSDRFSAERPKGSFSTLEIQRTEQGDSAMYLCASSNSGFSTDTQYFGPGTRLTVL.

The rearrangement links TRBV19 to TRBJ2-1, with D possibly matching TRBD2 (6 bases). This CDR3 has 15 amino acids. V lost 4 bases and J 0 bases, leaving 10 bases between the germline ends. Germline CDR1 LNHDA, CDR2 SQIVND (reference sequence). CDR3 in DNA: TGTGCCAGTAGTACTAGCGTCAACTCCTACAATGAGCAGTTCTTC. It is translated as CASSTSVNSYNEQFF.

The chain uses TRBV5-6 and TRBJ2-2, with 13 bases aligning to TRBD2. The CDR3 covers 19 residues. Losses at the gene ends were 3 bases for V and 5 bases for J; bases not matched to a gene: 13. Germline V gives CDR1 SGHDT, CDR2 YYEEEE. The CDR3 nucleotides are TGTGCCAGCAGCTCCTTTCTTCGGACTAGCGGGAGACCTACCGGGGAGCTGTTTTTT. Its translation: CASSSFLRTSGRPTGELFF.

The rearrangement uses TRBV19 and TRBJ1-1, with a possible D match to TRBD1 (6 bases). The CDR3 loop spans 16 amino acids. Per the germline V gene, CDR1 is LNHDA and CDR2 is SQIVND (reference sequence). Trimming took 6 bases from V and 3 from J, leaving 20 bases between them. The chain's CDR3 is CASRTSYRVGYTEAFF. CDR3 nucleotides: TGTGCCAGTAGGACCTCCTACAGGGTAGGATACACTGAAGCTTTCTTT.

The chain employs TRBV5-8 and TRBJ2-7, with D unresolved. V was pared by 2 bases and J by 7 bases, with 7 bases between. CDR1 is SGHTS and CDR2 is YDEGEE in the germline V gene. This CDR3 comprises 11 residues. The CDR3 nucleotides are TGTGCCAGCAGCTTCGAGACAGAGCAGTACGTC. This translates into CASSFETEQYV.

This clone was seen only a few times. The rearrangement uses TRBV5-1 and TRBJ2-6; weak D call: TRBD1 (5 bases). The CDR3 is 15 amino acids. From germline, CDR1 is SGHRS and CDR2 YFSETQ. Trimming took 2 bases from V and 4 from J, leaving 10 bases between them. CDR3 residues: CASSFQGVGANVLTF. CDR3 nucleotides: TGCGCCAGCAGCTTTCAGGGTGTCGGGGCCAACGTCCTGACTTTC.

The gene calls are TRBV2 and TRBJ2-3; possibly TRBD1 for D (6 bases). In germline, CDR1 is SNHLY, CDR2 FYNNEI. This CDR3 comprises 15 residues. V lost 2 bases and J 2 bases, leaving 11 bases between the germline ends. CDR3 sequence reads: CASSELRGITDTQYF. In DNA, the CDR3 is TGTGCCAGCAGTGAACTCAGGGGAATCACAGATACGCAGTATTTT.

In its sample, this clone was seen a few times. The V and J genes are TRBV28 and TRBJ1-5; a weak D match, TRBD1 (5 bases). This CDR3 contains 16 residues. V was clipped by 7 bases and J by 0 bases, with 16 bases between them. The germline gives CDR1 MDHEN, CDR2 SYDVKM. The CDR3, as DNA: TGTGCCAGCACCATCTGGGGAGGGGATAGCAATCAGCCCCAGCATTTT. It yields the protein CASTIWGGDSNQPQHF. Full variable domain (missing parts from reference TRBV28 and TRBJ1-5): DVKVTQSSRYLVKRTGEKVFLECVQDMDHENMFWYRQDPGLGLRLIYFSYDVKMKEKGDIPEGYSVSREKKERFSLILESASTNQTSMYLCASTIWGGDSNQPQHFGDGTRLSIL.

This clone appeared once. This chain links TRBV9 with TRBJ1-6; unclear D gene. V shed 0 bases and J shed 5 bases, with 9 bases lying between them. Germline values: CDR1 SGDLS, CDR2 YYNGEE. The length of the CDR3 is 15 residues. Here the CDR3 DNA reads TGTGCCAGCAGCGTAGTTGATAGCCATAATTCACCCCTCCACTTT. Translated, it gives CASSVVDSHNSPLHF.

This clone was counted a few times. The CDR3 nucleotides are TGTGCCAGCAGCCCCCCGACAGGAAGCTCCTACAATGAGCAGTTCTTC. This codes for CASSPPTGSSYNEQFF. The V call is TRBV9, the J call TRBJ2-1, with a weak D call TRBD1 (6 bases). The V gene's germline CDR1 is SGDLS and CDR2 YYNGEE. V was shortened by 4 bases and J by 0 bases, with 14 bases between the two germline ends. The CDR3 loop spans 16 amino acids.

This chain uses TRBV6-1 with TRBJ1-3; D uncertain. With 2 bases removed from V and 2 bases from J, the gap between germline ends came to 10 bases. Germline-derived CDR1 and CDR2 are MNHNS and SASEGT. CDR3 length: 15 amino acids. The CDR3 region is CASSEFYAAGNTIYF. Here the CDR3 DNA reads TGTGCCAGCAGTGAATTCTATGCCGCTGGAAACACCATATATTTT.

The chain is built from TRBV6-1 and TRBJ1-5, with unresolved D. The V end lost 1 base, the J end lost 4 bases, and 8 bases lay between the germline ends. Germline V CDR1 and CDR2: MNHNS, SASEGT. The CDR3 is made up of 14 amino acids. The CDR3: CASSEGRSNQPQHF. The DNA for the CDR3 is TGTGCCAGCAGTGAAGGTCGCAGTAATCAGCCCCAGCATTTT.

CDR3 sequence: CASTQWGGEGYTF. CDR3 nucleotides: TGTGCCAGCACCCAGTGGGGGGGTGAAGGCTACACCTTC. This sequence joins TRBV28 and TRBJ1-2; tentative D call: TRBD1 (5 bases). In germline, CDR1 is MDHEN, CDR2 SYDVKM. The V and J ends lost 7 bases and 8 bases respectively, with 17 bases between them. This CDR3 has 13 residues.

The V and J genes are TRBV11-3 and TRBJ2-3, with 10 bases matching TRBD2. The CDR3 loop spans 16 amino acids. The trim removed 1 base at V and 6 bases at J, leaving 7 bases unmatched. Germline V gene sequence: CDR1 SGHNT, CDR2 YENEEA. CDR3 residues: CASSLGASGSLDTQYF. The CDR3 nucleotides read TGTGCCAGCAGCTTAGGGGCTAGCGGGAGTTTGGATACGCAGTATTTT.

The V call is TRBV28, the J call TRBJ1-4; perhaps TRBD1 as D (5 bases). Trimming took 11 bases from V and 4 from J, leaving 14 bases between them. CDR3 size: 13 residues. CDR1 is MDHEN, CDR2 SYDVKM, per germline. As DNA, the CDR3 is TGTGCCTCGGCAGGGCTGAATAATGAAAAACTGTTTTTT. It yields the protein CASAGLNNEKLFF.

Note on this clone: At one of its ends the junction is not consistent with the germline gene, which may arise from a read error. The rearrangement joins TRBV6-1 to TRBJ1-3, with 9 positions matching TRBD1. The germline CDR1 and CDR2 sequences are MNHNS and SASEGT. The CDR3 spans 11 residues. The CDR3 DNA sequence: TGTGCCAGCAGTGAATGGGGGACAGGGCAGTTT. The encoded protein is CASSEWGTGQF.

This clone was recorded a few times. The DNA for the CDR3 is TGTGCCAGCAGGCCCAGGACAGGGAGCTCCTACGAGCAGTACGTC. Encoded protein: CASRPRTGSSYEQYV. The genes are TRBV6-5 and TRBJ2-7, with TRBD1 identical over 8 bases. Trimming at V came to 6 bases and at J to 0 bases, leaving 7 bases not matched to a gene. Germline values: CDR1 MNHEY, CDR2 SVGAGI. This CDR3 is built from 15 residues.

This sequence joins TRBV27 and TRBJ2-7; maybe TRBD1 (5 bases). V shed 6 bases and J shed 0 bases, with 9 bases lying between them. From germline, CDR1 is MNHEY and CDR2 SMNVEV (reference sequence). There are 13 residues in the CDR3. The CDR3 sequence is CASRSDSSYEQYV. The CDR3 DNA reads as TGTGCCAGCAGATCAGACAGCTCCTACGAGCAGTACGTC.

The chain employs TRBV6-1 and TRBJ1-1; 8 nucleotides line up with TRBD1. Germline V gene sequence: CDR1 MNHNS, CDR2 SASEGT. CDR3 length equals 14 residues. J lost 4 bases, V lost 4 bases, and 5 bases had no gene match. CDR3 coding DNA: TGTGCCAGCAGTGGCAAGACAGGGGCCACTGAAGCTTTCTTT. Its translation is CASSGKTGATEAFF.

This clone has more than one count but fewer than ten. This chain uses TRBV6-4 with TRBJ2-2, with D possibly being TRBD1 (5 bases). V dropped 7 bases and J dropped 4 bases, with 13 bases sitting between them. CDR1 is MRHNA, CDR2 SNTAGT, per germline. The CDR3 contains 14 residues. The DNA of the CDR3 is TGTGCCAGCAATCGTCAGGGTAGCACCGGGGAGCTGTTTTTT. It specifies CASNRQGSTGELFF.

Written as DNA, the CDR3 is TGCAGCGCCCTTCCTAGCGGGGGGGACAATGAGCAGTTCTTC. Translation gives CSALPSGGDNEQFF. The V call is TRBV29-1, the J call TRBJ2-1; 12 positions match TRBD2. CDR1 is SQVTM and CDR2 is ANQGSEA in the germline V gene. J was trimmed by 5 bases and V by 7 bases; bases with no gene match: 6. The CDR3 consists of 14 residues.

The chain recombines TRBV7-9 with TRBJ1-1, with D possibly matching TRBD1 (5 bases). The CDR3 loop spans 13 amino acids. Trimming pared 0 bases from V and 14 bases from J, leaving 16 bases between. Germline values: CDR1 SEHNR, CDR2 FQNEAQ (reference sequence). CDR3 in DNA: TGTGCCAGCAGCTTAGCGTCTGGGCAGGGCCGATTCTTT. It yields the protein CASSLASGQGRFF.

V is TRBV7-3 and J is TRBJ2-2, with 9 bases fitting TRBD2. In germline, CDR1 is SGHTA, CDR2 FQGTGA. The CDR3 length is 17 residues. J gave up 5 bases and V 4 bases, and 11 bases lay outside the gene matches. The CDR3 nucleotides are TGTGCCAGCAGCTCGGTCCCAGTTGCGGGGGGGACCGGGGAGCTGTTTTTT. Its protein is CASSSVPVAGGTGELFF.

The rearrangement joins TRBV13 to TRBJ2-1; the match to TRBD1 covers 9 bases. The CDR3 has 17 amino acids. Germline V CDR1 and CDR2: PRHDT, FYEKMQ (reference sequence). V lost 5 bases, J lost 2 bases, and 10 bases stayed unmatched. CDR3 nucleotide sequence: TGTGCCAGCAGCCGTGGTGGTAGACAGGGGGCCTACAATGAGCAGTTCTTC. It codes for CASSRGGRQGAYNEQFF. The whole variable domain, remainder taken from reference TRBV13 and TRBJ2-1, is AAGVIQSPRHLIKEKRETATLKCYPIPRHDTVYWYQQGPGQDPQFLISFYEKMQSDKGSIPDRFSAQQFSDYHSELNMSSLELGDSALYFCASSRGGRQGAYNEQFFGPGTRLTVL.

This chain connects TRBV7-3 to TRBJ2-3, with unresolved D. The V end was cut by 4 bases, the J end by 1 base, with 9 bases between. The CDR3 contains 14 residues. Germline loops: CDR1 SGHTA, CDR2 FQGTGA. CDR3 residues: CASSSLGGTDTQYF. As DNA, the CDR3 is TGTGCCAGCAGCTCCCTGGGCGGCACAGATACGCAGTATTTT.

The V and J genes are TRBV6-1 and TRBJ1-3; D is perhaps TRBD1 (6 bases). The CDR3 is 19 residues long. The V gene's germline CDR1 is MNHNS and CDR2 SASEGT. Trimming shortened V by 4 bases and J by 0 bases, and 22 bases separated the two germline ends. For the CDR3, the DNA is TGTGCCAGCAGTGTCCAGGACAGCGACGGGCTGTACTCTGGAAACACCATATATTTT. Translating gives CASSVQDSDGLYSGNTIYF.

This chain uses TRBV29-1 with TRBJ2-5; TRBD2 aligns across 15 bases. The CDR3 contains 15 residues. Germline V gene data show CDR1 as SQVTM and CDR2 as ANQGSEA. The trim removed 4 bases at V and 4 bases at J, leaving 4 bases unmatched. The CDR3 region is CSVVPGLAGGETQYF. The CDR3 nucleotides are TGCAGCGTTGTTCCGGGACTAGCGGGGGGAGAGACCCAGTACTTC.

The V gene is TRBV5-4, the J gene TRBJ1-1; D remains ambiguous. CDR3 length: 13 residues. CDR1 is SGHNT and CDR2 is YYREEE in the germline V gene (reference sequence). With 0 bases removed from V and 6 bases from J, the gap between germline ends came to 9 bases. In DNA, the CDR3 is TGTGCCAGCAGCTTGGTGGTGAGCGCTGAAGCTTTCTTT. This codes for CASSLVVSAEAFF.

V and J are TRBV30 and TRBJ1-2; D uncertain. The CDR3 length is 14 residues. Germline V gives CDR1 GTSNPN, CDR2 SVGIG (reference sequence). Trimming cost V 2 bases and J 8 bases, with 18 bases left between them. The CDR3 loop is CAWSRLGRISGYTF. The DNA for the CDR3 is TGTGCCTGGAGTCGACTAGGCCGAATTTCCGGCTACACCTTC.

The V gene is TRBV30, the J gene TRBJ1-2; tentatively, D is TRBD1 (5 bases). Germline assignment: CDR1 GTSNPN and CDR2 SVGIG (reference sequence). The CDR3 length is 15 residues. Trimming shortened V by 3 bases and J by 0 bases, and 14 bases separated the two germline ends. The CDR3 loop reads CAWRGGLQANYGYTF. The CDR3 bases are TGTGCCTGGAGGGGGGGGTTACAAGCTAACTATGGCTACACCTTC.

The CDR3 DNA sequence: TGTGCCAGCAGTACCCCAGGGGGCGAGCAGTACGTC. Amino acid sequence: CASSTPGGEQYV. The chain has TRBV6-6 and TRBJ2-7; 7 positions agree with TRBD1. CDR1 and CDR2 from the germline V gene are MNHNY and SVGAGI (reference sequence). Trimming took 5 bases from V and 6 from J; bases not matched to a gene: 4. The CDR3 totals 12 residues.

The chain couples TRBV28 to TRBJ1-5; D gene unclear. Germline CDR1 and CDR2: MDHEN and SYDVKM. The CDR3 has 15 amino acids. V lost 3 bases and J lost 0, with 9 bases in between. CDR3 sequence reads: CASSFSGRSNQPQHF. The CDR3 DNA is TGTGCCAGCAGTTTCTCGGGTCGTAGCAATCAGCCCCAGCATTTT.